The entry below gives a single T cell receptor beta chain sequence along with its context. The entry originates in a study of cytotoxic CD8 clonotypes in ibrutinib-treated CLL. Clones were read by immunoSEQ multiplex PCR, and TCRdb kept only the in-frame ones, dropping some. The sample consists of some 130,000 clones, over 75% of them appearing once. The specimen was PBMCs, collected after 24 months of ibrutinib treatment. The sequence was obtained from a human donor with chronic lymphocytic leukemia.

CDR3 in amino acids: CASLPLDRGYTQYF. The CDR3 DNA reads as TGTGCCAGCCTTCCCTTGGACAGGGGTTATACGCAGTATTTT. The chain has TRBV9 and TRBJ2-3; 9 nucleotides agree with TRBD1. The CDR3 is 14 amino acids. Germline loops: CDR1 SGDLS, CDR2 YYNGEE. J gave up 7 bases and V 7 bases, and 10 bases lay outside the gene matches.